These 12 T cell receptor beta chains were sequenced from one sample in a study of shared T cell receptors in the human thymus. The table came from immunoSEQ multiplex PCR; TCRdb's copy has only in-frame clones and leaves some out. The data contain approximately 490,000 clones, around 78% of them seen just once; the ten biggest clones take up more than 0.01%. A further study also used this sample, focusing on human thymus T cells.

The sample taken for sequencing was thymocytes. These receptors came from a boy under two years old with a congenital heart defect.

The chain carries TRBV28 and TRBJ2-3; 10 nucleotides match TRBD2. Germline trimming cut 3 bases from V and 5 bases from J; bases unmatched to any gene: 8. CDR1 and CDR2 (germline): MDHEN, SYDVKM. The CDR3 has 16 amino acids. The DNA for the CDR3 is TGTGCCAGCAGTTTTAGTCTAGCGGGAGCCGAAGATACGCAGTATTTT. Translating gives CASSFSLAGAEDTQYF.

The genes are TRBV7-2 and TRBJ2-3; weak D call: TRBD1 (7 bases). V lost 4 bases to trimming and J lost 0 bases, with 20 bases between them. Germline V gene data show CDR1 as SGHTA and CDR2 as FQGNSA. CDR3 length: 18 residues. CDR3 sequence: CASSWRGQDTSSTDTQYF. The CDR3 region has the DNA TGTGCCAGCAGCTGGAGGGGGCAGGATACCTCTAGCACAGATACGCAGTATTTT.

The chain has TRBV11-2 and TRBJ1-5, with D perhaps TRBD1 (5 bases). The CDR3 runs to 14 residues. CDR1 and CDR2 (germline): SGHAT, FQNNGV. The V gene lost 4 bases and the J gene lost 3 bases, with 10 bases spanning the gap. CDR3 loop: CASSSPGLNQPQHF. CDR3 sequence (DNA): TGTGCCAGCAGCTCCCCAGGGCTCAATCAGCCCCAGCATTTT.

The chain recombines TRBV18 with TRBJ1-1, with 8 bases matching TRBD1. This CDR3 has 16 amino acids. Germline CDR1 KGHSH, CDR2 LQKENI. Losses at the gene ends were 3 bases for V and 0 bases for J; bases not matched to a gene: 6. The DNA of the CDR3 is TGTGCCAGCTCACCTTCGGGGACAGGAATGAACACTGAAGCTTTCTTT. Encoded protein: CASSPSGTGMNTEAFF.

The V call is TRBV5-1, the J call TRBJ2-5; TRBD1 agrees at 9 bases. The junction had 7 bases not matched to a gene; V was cut back by 4 bases and J by 0 bases. Germline V gives CDR1 SGHRS, CDR2 YFSETQ. This CDR3 is 16 amino acids long. CDR3 sequence: CASSPGQGPNQETQYF. CDR3 nucleotide sequence: TGCGCCAGCAGCCCAGGACAGGGGCCTAACCAAGAGACCCAGTACTTC.

This chain joins TRBV5-1 and TRBJ2-7; TRBD2 matches 13 bases. Germline values: CDR1 SGHRS, CDR2 YFSETQ. The CDR3 is 18 amino acids. The V gene end was trimmed by 0 bases and the J gene end by 2 bases; junction bases not matched to a gene: 8. The CDR3 nucleotides read TGCGCCAGCAGCTTGGTAGGGACTAGCGGGACCCCCACCTACGAGCAGTACTTC. Amino acids: CASSLVGTSGTPTYEQYF.

This clone was recorded once. The chain employs TRBV6-5 and TRBJ2-1; tentatively, D is TRBD2 (6 bases). This CDR3 comprises 15 residues. Looked up from germline, CDR1 is MNHEY and CDR2 is SVGAGI. Deletions cut 6 bases from V and 5 bases from J, with 17 bases between. In nucleotides, the CDR3 is TGTGCCAGCAGCCACGTTGCCTCGGGAGACAATGAGCAGTTCTTC. Translating gives CASSHVASGDNEQFF.

This clone was detected a few times. The V gene is TRBV4-3, the J gene TRBJ2-7, with D uncertain. CDR1 is LGHNA, CDR2 YSLEER, per germline. Trimming cost V 1 base and J 1 base, with 11 bases left between them. The CDR3 totals 15 residues. The CDR3 nucleotides read TGCGCCAGCAGCCAAGTTAAGAGCGCTTCCTACGAGCAGTACTTC. It codes for CASSQVKSASYEQYF.

J is TRBJ2-5 and V is TRBV30, with a tentative D call TRBD2 (6 bases). The CDR3 loop spans 13 amino acids. Trimming pared 0 bases from V and 3 bases from J, leaving 8 bases between. Germline-derived CDR1 and CDR2 are GTSNPN and SVGIG (reference sequence). CDR3 nucleotide sequence: TGTGCCTGGAGTGTAGTAGCGGAAGAGACCCAGTACTTC. Residues: CAWSVVAEETQYF.

The CDR3 DNA sequence: TGCGCCAGCCGGGGGGAGCGGGGAAACACCATATATTTT. Encoded protein: CASRGERGNTIYF. This chain links TRBV23-1 with TRBJ1-3; possible D gene TRBD1, 5 bases. TRBV23-1 is an open reading frame whose function is uncertain. V was trimmed by 8 bases and J by 4 bases, leaving 12 bases between them. This CDR3 has 13 residues.

The V and J genes are TRBV19 and TRBJ2-5; 10 nucleotides align to TRBD1. V lost 5 bases and J lost 4; bases outside the gene matches: 1. The germline V gene encodes CDR1 LNHDA and CDR2 SQIVND (reference sequence). The CDR3 has 13 residues. The CDR3 coding sequence is TGTGCCAGTAGTGGGACAGGGGCAGAGACCCAGTACTTC. It yields the protein CASSGTGAETQYF. Full variable domain (rest looked up from reference TRBV19 and TRBJ2-5): DGGITQSPKYLFRKEGQNVTLSCEQNLNHDAMYWYRQDPGQGLRLIYYSQIVNDFQKGDIAEGYSVSREKKESFPLTVTSAQKNPTAFYLCASSGTGAETQYFGPGTRLLVL.

The rearrangement uses TRBV19 and TRBJ1-5; D perhaps matches TRBD1 (5 bases). V was cut by 3 bases and J by 0 bases, with 18 bases left in between. This CDR3 is 18 amino acids long. Germline V gene sequence: CDR1 LNHDA, CDR2 SQIVND (reference sequence). In nucleotides, the CDR3 is TGTGCCAGTAGTATCACCGGGCAGGGCCACCCTAGCAATCAGCCCCAGCATTTT. It encodes CASSITGQGHPSNQPQHF.